This T cell receptor beta chain came from a study of T cell repertoires in cytomegalovirus infection (dated by TCRdb to the late 2010s). For the study in its entirety: Because public TCR beta signatures pointed to carriage of CMV infection together with the matching HLA type, the HLA type of each donor mattered for the analysis.

Points the paper makes about the study in general: The ex vivo response was dominated by HLA-C-restricted CMV-specific TCR beta clonotypes, and the single most frequent clonotype in two of eight donors was supplied by these HLA-C-restricted clonotypes. Cumulative frequency of public TCR beta family members discriminated carriers of CMV infection plus the relevant HLA type in this cohort and an independent approximately 400-donor cohort.

Sequencing was carried out with an Illumina HiSeq 1500. TCRdb trimmed public reads at Q25 via fastp, called clones via MiXCR and kept in-frame beta chains. Each CDR3 protein appears once, grouped with its most common genes and DNA. This sample gives around 170,000 distinct CDR3 sequences in total; approximately 14% of them show up just once. The ten biggest clones cover over 20% of the sample. There are a few counts of this clonotype. The antigen this receptor binds is unknown. Per-base quality was not reported, and no clone a single base away is much larger than it. Trimming takes 7 bases off V and 5 bases off J; junction bases not matched to a gene: 14. Looking up the germline V gene (reference sequence) yields CDR1 SEHNR and CDR2 FQNEAQ. The CDR3 goes from the cysteine to the phenylalanine over 16 residues. Kept here is only the CDR3 DNA, which spans 48 bases and is read in frame from base 1.

The sequence was obtained from a human donor in good health (CMV status not recorded). Some clones in this sample may be carry-over from other donors' samples. The sample was PBMCs. The V gene is TRBV7-9 and the J gene is TRBJ2-1, with TRBD2 identical over 7 junction bases. The DNA sequence is as follows: TGTGCCAGCAACTTCCTCCTACTAGCGCGGGACAATGAGCAGTTCTTC. Its protein product is CASNFLLLARDNEQFF.